The 16 T cell receptor beta chains given below trace back to one sample, sequenced in a study of CD8 T cells in Susac syndrome. A quantity of about 0.5 to 1 ug RNA underwent reverse transcription using random hexamers. TCRdb reprocessed the immunoSEQ multiplex PCR reads with MiXCR, giving one entry per CDR3 protein. The sample lists about 150,000 distinct CDR3 sequences; approximately 95% were seen once. Sequenced material: CD4+ T cells from PBMCs. Source of these receptors: a human donor with multiple sclerosis.

J is TRBJ2-1 and V is TRBV2; D perhaps matches TRBD1 (5 bases). V lost 7 bases and J lost 6, with 19 bases in between. Per germline, CDR1 SNHLY and CDR2 FYNNEI. The CDR3 sequence is 15 residues long. The CDR3 DNA reads as TGTGCCAGCACCCAGGGTGGTGGGTTAGGCAATGAGCAGTTCTTC. It is translated as CASTQGGGLGNEQFF.

The chain carries TRBV29-1 and TRBJ2-7; D remains ambiguous. The CDR3 consists of 14 residues. The germline V and J ends were trimmed by 4 bases and 0 bases, with 13 bases remaining between them. CDR1 and CDR2 (germline): SQVTM, ANQGSEA. The CDR3: CSVGKGISSYEQYF. The CDR3 DNA sequence: TGCAGCGTTGGTAAAGGGATTAGCTCCTACGAGCAGTACTTC.

The chain uses TRBV23-1 and TRBJ2-2; 8 bases are a match to TRBD1. TRBV23-1 is an ORF, and what it does is uncertain. J was trimmed by 4 bases and V by 2 bases; bases with no gene match: 6. This CDR3 comprises 16 residues. The CDR3 DNA follows: TGCGCCAGCAGTCAAAGCCATACAGGGGGCACCGGGGAGCTGTTTTTT. This codes for CASSQSHTGGTGELFF.

This clonotype was detected only a few times. This chain connects TRBV7-2 to TRBJ2-3; no definite D call. Germline CDR1 and CDR2: SGHTA and FQGNSA. This CDR3 is built from 12 residues. Trimming shortened V by 3 bases and J by 6 bases, and 7 bases separated the two germline ends. The DNA for the CDR3 is TGTGCCAGCAGCTTTGGCCCGGATACGCAGTATTTT. Its translation: CASSFGPDTQYF.

This sequence joins TRBV12-3 or TRBV12-4 and TRBJ2-1; 7 bases map to TRBD1. This CDR3 has 15 amino acids. V was clipped by 6 bases and J by 0 bases; unmatched bases: 5. The CDR3 region is CASRPTGTSYNEQFF. CDR3 coding DNA: TGTGCCAGCAGACCGACAGGGACCTCCTACAATGAGCAGTTCTTC.

This chain joins TRBV9 and TRBJ1-3; a weak D match, TRBD1 (6 bases). CDR1 and CDR2 from the germline V gene are SGDLS and YYNGEE. The CDR3 has 12 amino acids. V was trimmed by 4 bases and J by 9 bases, leaving 11 bases between them. The CDR3 bases are TGTGCCAGCAGCCGGACAGAGGGCACCATATATTTT. Translation: CASSRTEGTIYF. Based on the CDR3 plus reference TRBV9 and TRBJ1-3, the full variable domain is DSGVTQTPKHLITATGQRVTLRCSPRSGDLSVYWYQQSLDQGLQFLIQYYNGEERAKGNILERFSAQQFPDLHSELNLSSLELGDSALYFCASSRTEGTIYFGEGSWLTVV.

V usage is TRBV27 and J usage is TRBJ2-7; 7 bases agree with TRBD1. The V gene's germline CDR1 is MNHEY and CDR2 SMNVEV (reference sequence). Trimming cost V 6 bases and J 5 bases; bases outside gene matches: 10. CDR3 size: 14 residues. The CDR3 region has the DNA TGTGCCAGCAGACTGACAGGGAATCTTAACGAGCAGTACTTC. Amino acids: CASRLTGNLNEQYF.

This clonotype was counted once. The chain links TRBV5-1 to TRBJ1-1; 10 bases fit TRBD1. Germline loops: CDR1 SGHRS, CDR2 YFSETQ. CDR3 length: 16 amino acids. The V and J ends lost 3 bases and 7 bases, in that order; junction bases with no gene match: 12. The CDR3 reads CASSSGPGQGIGEAFF. The CDR3 DNA follows: TGCGCCAGCAGCTCGGGACCGGGACAGGGGATAGGTGAAGCTTTCTTT.

The rearrangement uses TRBV3-1 and TRBJ1-1; D might be TRBD1 (5 bases). Trimming stripped 1 base from V and 1 base from J, with 10 bases between. The CDR3 length is 15 residues. CDR1 LGHDT and CDR2 YNNKEL come from the germline V gene (reference sequence). CDR3 in amino acids: CASSQAGGGNTEAFF. CDR3 nucleotide sequence: TGTGCCAGCAGCCAAGCCGGCGGGGGGAACACTGAAGCTTTCTTT.

The chain links TRBV28 to TRBJ1-5, with D possibly TRBD1 on 5 matching bases. The CDR3 loop spans 13 amino acids. Germline CDR1 reads MDHEN; CDR2 reads SYDVKM. Trimming cost V 5 bases and J 7 bases, with 12 bases left between them. The CDR3, as DNA: TGTGCCAGCAGTCCCGGGGGTCGGCAGCCCCAGCATTTT. Translation gives CASSPGGRQPQHF.

The V call is TRBV20-1, the J call TRBJ2-5, with a possible D match to TRBD1 (5 bases). This CDR3 is built from 16 residues. CDR1 and CDR2 (germline): DFQATT, SNEGSKA (reference sequence). V shed 5 bases and J shed 5 bases, with 24 bases lying between them. The DNA of the CDR3 is TGCAGTGCTTGGGGTGGGGCAGTAGGTATTTCGGAGACCCAGTACTTC. Its translation is CSAWGGAVGISETQYF.

This clonotype showed up just once. The chain uses TRBV7-9 and TRBJ1-2; D possibly corresponds to TRBD1 (5 bases). Trimming removed 5 bases at V and 8 bases at J, with 15 bases between. Per the germline V gene, CDR1 is SEHNR and CDR2 is FQNEAQ (reference sequence). The CDR3 extends over 13 amino acids. Here the CDR3 DNA reads TGTGCCAGCAGCCCGAGCGGGGGATACGGCTACACCTTC. The encoded protein is CASSPSGGYGYTF.

V usage is TRBV27 and J usage is TRBJ1-2; 9 nucleotides match TRBD1. J lost 4 bases, V lost 4 bases, and 7 bases had no gene match. The germline V gene encodes CDR1 MNHEY and CDR2 SMNVEV (reference sequence). The CDR3 extends over 15 amino acids. The CDR3 sequence is CASSSSVGQGYGYTF. The CDR3 DNA reads as TGTGCCAGCAGTTCGTCGGTGGGACAGGGCTATGGCTACACCTTC.

The V and J genes are TRBV7-9 and TRBJ1-1; D call uncertain. The CDR3 covers 15 residues. The V end was cut by 5 bases, the J end by 0 bases, with 13 bases between. Germline CDR1 and CDR2: SEHNR and FQNEAQ (reference sequence). DNA of the CDR3: TGTGCCAGCAGCCCTAGAGGCGCAATGAACACTGAAGCTTTCTTT. This sequence encodes CASSPRGAMNTEAFF.

The chain is built from TRBV19 and TRBJ2-5, with 7 nucleotides matching TRBD1. CDR1 and CDR2 (germline): LNHDA, SQIVND (reference sequence). V dropped 4 bases and J dropped 5; count of bases not matched to a gene: 7. The CDR3 has 14 amino acids. CDR3: CASSTNRGKETQYF. The CDR3 DNA follows: TGTGCCAGTAGTACTAACAGGGGAAAGGAGACCCAGTACTTC.

The chain links TRBV24-1 to TRBJ1-2; TRBD1 matches 10 bases. The V gene's germline CDR1 is KGHDR and CDR2 SFDVKD. Trimming at V came to 5 bases and at J to 2 bases, leaving 7 bases not matched to a gene. This CDR3 has 16 residues. The CDR3 is CATSGIRTGGNYGYTF. Here the CDR3 DNA reads TGTGCCACCAGTGGCATTCGGACAGGGGGAAACTATGGCTACACCTTC.